Each of the 21 T cell receptor beta chains below was sequenced from the same sample in a study of blood T cell repertoires in COVID-19 (dated by TCRdb to the early 2020s). Libraries were prepared through the immunoSEQ multiplex PCR assay. The clones in this table, taken by TCRdb from immuneACCESS, are in-frame only. Not every clone is retained; where verified, under half of the shortfall comes from an unresolved V gene, and the cause of the rest is unknown. For this sample there are around 150,000 clones; around four fifths appear just once. The ten biggest clones cover approximately 11% of the sample. The sequenced sample consisted of peripheral blood. The receptors were sampled from a man aged 55 to 70 who had recovered from COVID-19.

The V call is TRBV28, the J call TRBJ1-2; 9 bases align to TRBD1. The CDR3 covers 15 residues. The ends lost 5 bases at V and 8 bases at J; junction bases unmatched: 12. Germline V gene lookup returns CDR1 MDHEN and CDR2 SYDVKM. The CDR3 DNA is TGTGCCAGCAGTCCCCCCGGGACAGGGACGGGCGGCTACACCTTC. It specifies CASSPPGTGTGGYTF.

The chain carries TRBV5-6 and TRBJ2-1, with 9 bases aligning to TRBD2. The V gene end was trimmed by 0 bases and the J gene end by 3 bases; junction bases not matched to a gene: 10. The germline gives CDR1 SGHDT, CDR2 YYEEEE. The length of the CDR3 is 18 residues. Here the CDR3 DNA reads TGTGCCAGCAGCTTGGGACTAGCGGACCGAACCTTCTACAATGAGCAGTTCTTC. Its translation is CASSLGLADRTFYNEQFF.

The rearrangement uses TRBV4-2 and TRBJ1-1; no reliable D call. Germline CDR1 is LGHNA and CDR2 is YNFKEQ. Trimming took 0 bases from V and 7 from J, leaving 9 bases between them. The CDR3 has 13 residues. The CDR3 DNA is TGTGCCAGCAGCCAAGATTGGGCCGGTGAAGCTTTCTTT. Amino acid sequence: CASSQDWAGEAFF.

The chain carries TRBV27 and TRBJ2-7; 8 positions match TRBD1. With 2 bases clipped from V and 12 bases from J, the junction kept 9 bases outside the gene matches. Germline CDR1 MNHEY, CDR2 SMNVEV (reference sequence). This CDR3 region has 13 residues. CDR3 protein: CASSLDRGLITYF. The DNA for the CDR3 is TGTGCCAGCAGTTTAGACAGGGGACTTATCACGTACTTC.

V is TRBV7-2 and J is TRBJ1-2, with unresolved D. CDR3 length: 13 residues. Trimming removed 3 bases from V and 0 bases from J, with 5 bases in between. Germline CDR1 is SGHTA and CDR2 is FQGNSA. CDR3 loop: CASSFGSNYGYTF. DNA for the CDR3: TGTGCCAGCAGCTTCGGGTCTAACTATGGCTACACCTTC.

V and J are TRBV7-2 and TRBJ2-5, with 12 bases aligning to TRBD2. In germline, CDR1 is SGHTA, CDR2 FQGNSA. J gave up 2 bases and V 7 bases, and 5 bases lay outside the gene matches. The CDR3 length is 15 residues. The CDR3 reads CASTKLAGGQETQYF. The DNA of the CDR3 is TGTGCCAGCACTAAACTAGCGGGGGGACAAGAGACCCAGTACTTC. Based on the CDR3 plus reference TRBV7-2 and TRBJ2-5, the full variable domain is GAGVSQSPSNKVTEKGKDVELRCDPISGHTALYWYRQSLGQGLEFLIYFQGNSAPDKSGLPSDRFSAERTGGSVSTLTIQRTQQEDSAVYLCASTKLAGGQETQYFGPGTRLLVL.

The chain uses TRBV7-2 and TRBJ2-1; 8 positions agree with TRBD2. V lost 2 bases and J lost 7; bases outside the gene matches: 7. In germline, CDR1 is SGHTA, CDR2 FQGNSA. The CDR3 is made up of 15 amino acids. The CDR3 sequence is CASSLTSGRMNEQFF. In nucleotides, the CDR3 is TGTGCCAGCAGCTTAACAAGCGGGAGAATGAATGAGCAGTTCTTC.

This rearrangement joins TRBV5-4 to TRBJ2-5; 10 bases agree with TRBD2. J was trimmed by 0 bases and V by 0 bases; bases with no gene match: 2. CDR3 length: 16 residues. Germline V CDR1 and CDR2: SGHNT, YYREEE (reference sequence). CDR3 protein: CASSLGSGGNQETQYF. The CDR3, as DNA: TGTGCCAGCAGCTTGGGTAGCGGGGGGAACCAAGAGACCCAGTACTTC. The full variable domain, rest sourced from reference TRBV5-4 and TRBJ2-5, is ETGVTQSPTHLIKTRGQQVTLRCSSQSGHNTVSWYQQALGQGPQFIFQYYREEENGRGNFPPRFSGLQFPNYSSELNVNALELDDSALYLCASSLGSGGNQETQYFGPGTRLLVL.

The V and J genes are TRBV5-1 and TRBJ2-3; 9 bases align to TRBD2. This CDR3 contains 14 residues. The J segment lost 4 bases and the V segment lost 6 bases, leaving 6 bases of the junction unmatched. Germline V CDR1 and CDR2: SGHRS, YFSETQ. The CDR3 here is CASIKAGGADTQYF. The CDR3 nucleotides are TGCGCCAGCATCAAAGCGGGAGGTGCAGATACGCAGTATTTT.

V and J are TRBV5-1 and TRBJ2-2; D is unresolved. Trimming took 4 bases from V and 1 from J, leaving 8 bases between them. Germline V gene data show CDR1 as SGHRS and CDR2 as YFSETQ. The CDR3 length is 14 residues. The CDR3 DNA is TGCGCCAGCAGCCCTGCAGGGAACACCGGGGAGCTGTTTTTT. It translates to CASSPAGNTGELFF.

Regarding this clone: A much larger clone sits a single nucleotide away, making a read error possible. At the DNA level, this CDR3 is encoded by other sequences in the same sample as well. The rearrangement joins TRBV2 to TRBJ2-7; D may be TRBD2 (6 bases). The CDR3 covers 11 residues. Germline V CDR1 and CDR2: SNHLY, FYNNEI. CDR3 coding DNA: TGTGCCAGCACCTCGCGGGGCATCGAGTATTTC. Protein sequence: CASTSRGIEYF.

This clone was picked up one time. V is TRBV6-5 and J is TRBJ2-3; TRBD2 matches at 11 bases. Unmatched junction bases numbered 3, after V lost 6 bases and J lost 4 bases. Germline CDR1 and CDR2: MNHEY and SVGAGI. The CDR3 has 14 residues. CDR3 protein: CASRTSGGPDTQYF. CDR3 in DNA: TGTGCCAGCAGAACTAGCGGGGGCCCAGATACGCAGTATTTT.

The CDR3 bases are TGTGCCAGCAGTGCAGACAGCAGGGGCACTGAAGCTTTCTTT. It codes for CASSADSRGTEAFF. This chain connects TRBV7-2 to TRBJ1-1, with D perhaps TRBD1 (6 bases). Trimming shortened V by 6 bases and J by 4 bases, and 15 bases separated the two germline ends. Germline V CDR1 and CDR2: SGHTA, FQGNSA. The CDR3 has 14 residues.

The gene calls are TRBV2 and TRBJ1-3; D may be TRBD1 (6 bases). Germline V gene data show CDR1 as SNHLY and CDR2 as FYNNEI. The CDR3 length is 18 residues. Trimming shortened V by 5 bases and J by 1 base, and 21 bases separated the two germline ends. This CDR3 is CASSPQSYRVSSGNTIYF. The CDR3 DNA follows: TGTGCCAGCAGTCCCCAGTCCTACAGGGTTTCGTCTGGAAACACCATATATTTT.

This clone was detected many times. The chain uses TRBV28 and TRBJ2-7, with TRBD1 matching over 9 bases. CDR1 is MDHEN and CDR2 is SYDVKM in the germline V gene. The CDR3 has 14 residues. The ends lost 1 base at V and 5 bases at J; junction bases unmatched: 3. The CDR3 nucleotides read TGTGCCAGCAGTTTATACGACAGGGGGAACGAGCAGTACTTC. This gives the protein CASSLYDRGNEQYF.

V usage is TRBV30 and J usage is TRBJ1-1; D may be TRBD1 (5 bases). CDR3 length equals 13 residues. Trimming shortened V by 5 bases and J by 3 bases, and 13 bases separated the two germline ends. The germline V gene has CDR1 GTSNPN and CDR2 SVGIG (reference sequence). CDR3 amino acids: CAWCRGGYTEAFF. For the CDR3, the DNA is TGTGCCTGGTGTCGGGGGGGGTACACTGAAGCTTTCTTT. Combining the CDR3 with reference TRBV30 and TRBJ1-1 gives the whole variable domain SQTIHQWPATLVQPVGSPLSLECTVEGTSNPNLYWYRQAAGRGLQLLFYSVGIGQISSEVPQNLSASRPQDRQFILSSKKLLLSDSGFYLCAWCRGGYTEAFFGQGTRLTVV.

This rearrangement joins TRBV6-5 to TRBJ2-7; D gene uncertain. This CDR3 has 11 residues. Trimming cost V 1 base and J 6 bases, with 4 bases left between them. Germline V lookup: CDR1 MNHEY, CDR2 SVGAGI. The CDR3, as DNA: TGTGCCAGCAGTTACTACTCCGAGCAGTACTTC. Translation gives CASSYYSEQYF.

The V gene is TRBV5-1, the J gene TRBJ1-4; D uncertain. CDR1 SGHRS and CDR2 YFSETQ come from the germline V gene. CDR3 length: 15 residues. Trimming left V 4 bases short and J 4 bases short, with 14 bases between. CDR3 in DNA: TGCGCCAGCAGCGAGCGGGCGCAAAATAATGAAAAACTGTTTTTT. Its protein is CASSERAQNNEKLFF.

The chain couples TRBV27 to TRBJ2-2; a weak D match, TRBD1 (6 bases). The V gene lost 2 bases and the J gene lost 0 bases, with 7 bases spanning the gap. Germline-derived CDR1 and CDR2 are MNHEY and SMNVEV (reference sequence). This CDR3 is built from 15 residues. The CDR3 sequence is CASSLGGPNTGELFF. The CDR3 coding sequence is TGTGCCAGCAGTTTAGGGGGCCCGAACACCGGGGAGCTGTTTTTT.

This clone was found many times. The chain employs TRBV7-2 and TRBJ1-5, with TRBD1 matching 7 bases. Per the germline V gene, CDR1 is SGHTA and CDR2 is FQGNSA. This CDR3 has 15 residues. V lost 1 base and J lost 6; bases outside the gene matches: 6. Written as DNA, the CDR3 is TGTGCCAGCAGCTTAGACCGGACAGGAAGTCAGCCCCAGCATTTT. This sequence encodes CASSLDRTGSQPQHF.

This sequence joins TRBV12-3 or TRBV12-4 and TRBJ2-7; D gene uncertain. The CDR3 runs to 11 residues. Trimming took 6 bases from V and 6 from J, leaving 9 bases between them. CDR3 sequence reads: CASSPSGEQYF. DNA of the CDR3: TGTGCCAGCAGCCCCAGTGGCGAGCAGTACTTC.